The clone carrying this T cell receptor beta chain was observed once. This entry belongs to a study of blood T cell repertoires in COVID-19. The assay was immunoSEQ multiplex PCR, and TCRdb's table has in-frame clones only and misses some. The sample lists more than 200,000 clones, about 88% occurring once. The V end was cut by 3 bases, the J end by 5 bases, with 16 bases between. The CDR3 extends over 14 amino acids. CDR1 is GTSNPN and CDR2 is SVGIG in the germline V gene (reference sequence). Sequenced input: peripheral blood. This receptor was identified in a woman aged 55 to 70 with COVID-19, enrolled during active disease. The chain has TRBV30 and TRBJ1-1; a weak D match, TRBD1 (6 bases). CDR3 amino acids: CAWRPEGGLTEAFF. The CDR3 region has the DNA TGTGCCTGGAGGCCAGAGGGGGGGTTAACTGAAGCTTTCTTT.